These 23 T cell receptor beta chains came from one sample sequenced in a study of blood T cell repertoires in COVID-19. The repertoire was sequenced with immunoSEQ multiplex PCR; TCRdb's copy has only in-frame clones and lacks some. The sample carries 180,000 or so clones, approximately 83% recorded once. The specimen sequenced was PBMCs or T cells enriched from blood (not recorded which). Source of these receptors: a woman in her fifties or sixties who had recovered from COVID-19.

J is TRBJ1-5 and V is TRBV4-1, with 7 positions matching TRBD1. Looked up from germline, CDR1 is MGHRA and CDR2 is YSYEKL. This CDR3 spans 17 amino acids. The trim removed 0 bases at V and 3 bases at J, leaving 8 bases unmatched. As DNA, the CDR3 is TGCGCCAGCAGCCAAGACCCTAAGACAGGGACCAATCAGCCCCAGCATTTT. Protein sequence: CASSQDPKTGTNQPQHF.

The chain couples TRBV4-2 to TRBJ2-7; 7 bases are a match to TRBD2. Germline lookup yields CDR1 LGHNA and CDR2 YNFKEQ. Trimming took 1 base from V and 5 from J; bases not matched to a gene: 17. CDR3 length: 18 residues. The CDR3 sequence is CASSQVSGGSLNFDEQYF. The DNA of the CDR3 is TGTGCCAGCAGCCAAGTCAGTGGCGGGAGTCTTAATTTCGACGAGCAGTACTTC.

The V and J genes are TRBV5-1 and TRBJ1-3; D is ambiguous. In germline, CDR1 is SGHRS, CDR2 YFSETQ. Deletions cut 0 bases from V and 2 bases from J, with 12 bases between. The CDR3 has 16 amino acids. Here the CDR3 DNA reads TGCGCCAGCAGCTTGGATAACATCGGGGCTGGAAACACCATATATTTT. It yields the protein CASSLDNIGAGNTIYF.

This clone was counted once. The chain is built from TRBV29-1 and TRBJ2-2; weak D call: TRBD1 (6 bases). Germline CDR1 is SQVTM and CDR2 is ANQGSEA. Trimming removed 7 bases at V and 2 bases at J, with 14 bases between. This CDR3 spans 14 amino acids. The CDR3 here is CSATGWLNTGELFF. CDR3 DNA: TGCAGCGCCACAGGGTGGCTAAACACCGGGGAGCTGTTTTTT.

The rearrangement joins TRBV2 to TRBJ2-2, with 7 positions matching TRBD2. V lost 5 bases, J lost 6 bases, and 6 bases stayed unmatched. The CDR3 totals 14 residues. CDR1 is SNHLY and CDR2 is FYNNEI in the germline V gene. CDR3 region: CASSPRLAPGELFF. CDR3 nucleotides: TGTGCCAGCAGTCCCCGACTAGCTCCCGGGGAGCTGTTTTTT.

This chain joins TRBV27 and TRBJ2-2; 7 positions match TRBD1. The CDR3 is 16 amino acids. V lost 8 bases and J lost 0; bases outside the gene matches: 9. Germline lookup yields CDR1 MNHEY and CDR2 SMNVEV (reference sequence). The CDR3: CASGRQGPTNTGELFF. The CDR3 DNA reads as TGTGCCAGCGGACGACAGGGCCCTACGAACACCGGGGAGCTGTTTTTT.

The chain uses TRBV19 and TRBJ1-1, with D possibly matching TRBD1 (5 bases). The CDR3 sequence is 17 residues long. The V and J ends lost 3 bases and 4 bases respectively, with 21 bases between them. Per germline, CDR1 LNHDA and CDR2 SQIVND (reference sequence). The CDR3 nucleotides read TGTGCCAGTAGTATTACGTGGGTTCAGGGAGGTGTCACTGAAGCTTTCTTT. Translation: CASSITWVQGGVTEAFF.

The CDR3 protein is CASSYSDRRTDTQYF. The CDR3 region has the DNA TGTGCCAGCAGTTACTCTGACAGGCGGACAGATACGCAGTATTTT. The rearrangement joins TRBV6-5 to TRBJ2-3, with a possible D match to TRBD1 (6 bases). The CDR3 is 15 amino acids. V was pared by 0 bases and J by 3 bases, with 10 bases between. CDR1 and CDR2 from the germline V gene are MNHEY and SVGAGI.

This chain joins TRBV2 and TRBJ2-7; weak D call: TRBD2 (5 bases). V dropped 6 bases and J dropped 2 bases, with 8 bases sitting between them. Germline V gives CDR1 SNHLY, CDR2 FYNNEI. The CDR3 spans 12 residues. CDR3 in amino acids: CASRGSAYEQYF. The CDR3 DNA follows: TGTGCCAGCAGGGGGAGCGCCTACGAGCAGTACTTC.

For the CDR3, the DNA is TGTGCCAGTAGTTACCGACAGGGCGGGTATAGTCAGCCCCAGCATTTT. Encoded protein: CASSYRQGGYSQPQHF. The chain links TRBV19 to TRBJ1-5, with TRBD1 matching over 7 bases. The germline V gene encodes CDR1 LNHDA and CDR2 SQIVND (reference sequence). CDR3 size: 16 residues. V dropped 5 bases and J dropped 6; count of bases not matched to a gene: 13.

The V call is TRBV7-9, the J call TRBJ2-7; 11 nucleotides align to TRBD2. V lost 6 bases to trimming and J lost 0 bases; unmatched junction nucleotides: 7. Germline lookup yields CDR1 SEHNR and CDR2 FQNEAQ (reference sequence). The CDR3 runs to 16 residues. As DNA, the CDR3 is TGTGCCAGCAGGGGGACTAGCGGACCCAACTCCTACGAGCAGTACTTC. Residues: CASRGTSGPNSYEQYF.

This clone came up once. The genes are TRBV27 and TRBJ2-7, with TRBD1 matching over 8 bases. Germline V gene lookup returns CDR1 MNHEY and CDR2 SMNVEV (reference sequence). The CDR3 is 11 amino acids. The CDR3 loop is CAARGLHEQYF. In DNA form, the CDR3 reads TGTGCAGCCAGGGGGCTCCACGAGCAGTACTTC.

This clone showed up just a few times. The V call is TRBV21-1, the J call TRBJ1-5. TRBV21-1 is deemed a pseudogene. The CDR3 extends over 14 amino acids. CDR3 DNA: TGTGCCAGCAGCAAAGTGTGGCGGAGTCAGCCCCAGCATTTT. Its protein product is CASSKVWRSQPQHF.

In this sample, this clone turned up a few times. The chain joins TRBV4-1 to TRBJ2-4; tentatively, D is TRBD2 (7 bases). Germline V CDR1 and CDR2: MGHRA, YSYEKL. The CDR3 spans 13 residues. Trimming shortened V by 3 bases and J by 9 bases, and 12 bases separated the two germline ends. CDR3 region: CASSQYREGIQYF. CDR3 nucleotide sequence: TGCGCCAGCAGCCAGTACAGGGAGGGCATTCAGTACTTC.

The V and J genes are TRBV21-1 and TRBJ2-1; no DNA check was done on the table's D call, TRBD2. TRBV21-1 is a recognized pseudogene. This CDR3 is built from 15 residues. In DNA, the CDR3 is TGTGCCAGCAGCAAAGATGCGGGGGGTCGGGTTGAGCAGTTCTTC. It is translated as CASSKDAGGRVEQFF.

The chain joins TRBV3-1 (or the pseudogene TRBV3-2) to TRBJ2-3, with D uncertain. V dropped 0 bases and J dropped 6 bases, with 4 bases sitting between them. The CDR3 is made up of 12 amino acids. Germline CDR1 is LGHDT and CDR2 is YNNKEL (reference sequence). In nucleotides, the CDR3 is TGTGCCAGCAGCCAAGACGGGGATACGCAGTATTTT. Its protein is CASSQDGDTQYF.

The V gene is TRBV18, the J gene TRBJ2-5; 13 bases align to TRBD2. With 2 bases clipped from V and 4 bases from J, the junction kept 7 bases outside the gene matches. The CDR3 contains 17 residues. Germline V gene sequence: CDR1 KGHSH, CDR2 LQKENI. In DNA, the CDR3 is TGTGCCAGCTCACCAAGGACTAGCGGGAGCCAAGGAGAGACCCAGTACTTC. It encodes CASSPRTSGSQGETQYF.

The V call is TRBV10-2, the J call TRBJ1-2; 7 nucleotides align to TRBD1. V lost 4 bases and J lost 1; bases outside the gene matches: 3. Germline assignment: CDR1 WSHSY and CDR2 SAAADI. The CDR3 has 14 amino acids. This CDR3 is CASSAGTVNYGYTF. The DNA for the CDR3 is TGCGCCAGCAGTGCCGGGACAGTTAACTATGGCTACACCTTC.

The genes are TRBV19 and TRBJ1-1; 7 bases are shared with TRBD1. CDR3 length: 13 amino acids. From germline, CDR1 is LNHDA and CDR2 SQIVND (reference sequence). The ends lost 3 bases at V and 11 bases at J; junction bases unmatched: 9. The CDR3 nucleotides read TGTGCCAGTAGTATCGGGACAGTACCCAGGGCTTTCTTT. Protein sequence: CASSIGTVPRAFF.

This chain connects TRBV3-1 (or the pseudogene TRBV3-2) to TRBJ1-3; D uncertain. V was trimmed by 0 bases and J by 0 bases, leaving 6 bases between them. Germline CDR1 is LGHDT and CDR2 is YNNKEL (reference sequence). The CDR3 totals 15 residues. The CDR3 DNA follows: TGTGCCAGCAGCCAAGACGTTTACTCTGGAAACACCATATATTTT. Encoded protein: CASSQDVYSGNTIYF.

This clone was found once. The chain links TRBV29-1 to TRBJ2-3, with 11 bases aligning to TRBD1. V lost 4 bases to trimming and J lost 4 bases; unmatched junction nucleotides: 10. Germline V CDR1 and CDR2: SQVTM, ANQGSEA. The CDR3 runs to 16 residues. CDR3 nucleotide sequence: TGCAGCGTTGGGGATTGGACAGGGGGCTTATCAGATACGCAGTATTTT. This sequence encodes CSVGDWTGGLSDTQYF.

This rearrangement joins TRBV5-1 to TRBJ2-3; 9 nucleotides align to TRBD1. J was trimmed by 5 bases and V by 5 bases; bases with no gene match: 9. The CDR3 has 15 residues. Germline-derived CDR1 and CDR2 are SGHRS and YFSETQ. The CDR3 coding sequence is TGCGCCAGCAGTTTTACGGGACAGGGACAAGATACGCAGTATTTT. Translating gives CASSFTGQGQDTQYF. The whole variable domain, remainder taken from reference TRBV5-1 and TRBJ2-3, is KAGVTQTPRYLIKTRGQQVTLSCSPISGHRSVSWYQQTPGQGLQFLFEYFSETQRNKGNFPGRFSGRQFSNSRSEMNVSTLELGDSALYLCASSFTGQGQDTQYFGPGTRLTVL.

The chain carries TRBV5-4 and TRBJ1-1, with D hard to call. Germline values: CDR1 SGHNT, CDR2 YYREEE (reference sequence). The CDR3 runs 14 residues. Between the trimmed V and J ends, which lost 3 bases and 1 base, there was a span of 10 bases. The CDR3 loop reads CASSWARENTEAFF. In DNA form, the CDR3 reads TGTGCCAGCAGCTGGGCCCGGGAGAACACTGAAGCTTTCTTT.